Below are 11 T cell receptor beta chains sequenced from a single sample in a study of blood T cell repertoires in COVID-19. Clones were read by immunoSEQ multiplex PCR, and TCRdb kept only the in-frame ones, dropping some. The profile shows fewer than 250,000 clones, approximately 82% of them singletons. Material: peripheral blood. These receptors all come from a woman of 80 years or more with acute or convalescent COVID-19.

J is TRBJ2-5 and V is TRBV7-9; TRBD1 matches 8 bases. V was pared by 5 bases and J by 13 bases, with 9 bases of the junction left unmatched. The CDR3 contains 12 residues. Germline lookup yields CDR1 SEHNR and CDR2 FQNEAQ (reference sequence). CDR3 loop: CASSTGQGGLYF. The CDR3 region has the DNA TGTGCCAGCAGCACAGGACAGGGAGGTCTGTACTTC.

This sequence joins TRBV7-2 and TRBJ1-6; 8 nucleotides align to TRBD1. V dropped 5 bases and J dropped 5; count of bases not matched to a gene: 2. This CDR3 is built from 14 residues. The germline gives CDR1 SGHTA, CDR2 FQGNSA. CDR3 DNA: TGTGCCAGCAGCCTGGGACAGGATAATTCACCCCTCCACTTT. Translation: CASSLGQDNSPLHF.

V and J are TRBV19 and TRBJ2-5; TRBD2 is a possible D gene (5 bases). Germline V lookup: CDR1 LNHDA, CDR2 SQIVND (reference sequence). The V and J ends lost 6 bases and 5 bases respectively, with 16 bases between them. The length of the CDR3 is 14 residues. CDR3 sequence (DNA): TGTGCCAGTAGGCGAGTGAGCGGCGGTGAGACCCAGTACTTC. Translated: CASRRVSGGETQYF.

The chain uses TRBV4-3 and TRBJ1-6, with 9 positions matching TRBD1. This CDR3 region has 15 residues. Germline loops: CDR1 LGHNA, CDR2 YSLEER. V lost 1 base, J lost 9 bases, and 4 bases stayed unmatched. DNA for the CDR3: TGCGCCAGCAGCCAAGGTGGACAGGGGCTTTCACCCCTCCACTTT. Encoded protein: CASSQGGQGLSPLHF.

The CDR3 DNA reads as TGTGCCAGCAGCACCAGCGGGAGGGGCTACGAGCAGTACTTC. Translation: CASSTSGRGYEQYF. The rearrangement uses TRBV21-1 and TRBJ2-7; TRBD2, the table's D call, lacks a check against the DNA. TRBV21-1 is described as a pseudogene. The CDR3 runs to 14 residues.

The CDR3 DNA follows: TGTGCCAGCAGCATCGGGACAGGGGGAGGCTATGGCTACACCTTC. Protein: CASSIGTGGGYGYTF. The chain employs TRBV9 and TRBJ1-2; 11 bases are shared with TRBD1. This CDR3 is built from 15 residues. Germline V gene sequence: CDR1 SGDLS, CDR2 YYNGEE. V lost 4 bases and J lost 4; bases outside the gene matches: 6.

The table lists this clone with a few counts. The chain employs TRBV19 and TRBJ1-1; 7 bases are shared with TRBD1. This CDR3 comprises 14 residues. V lost 5 bases and J lost 5; bases outside the gene matches: 8. Per the germline V gene, CDR1 is LNHDA and CDR2 is SQIVND (reference sequence). The CDR3 DNA reads as TGTGCCAGTAGTTTCGGGACAGCGAGAACTGAAGCTTTCTTT. Its protein is CASSFGTARTEAFF.

The CDR3 here is CASSADRVLFF. CDR3 nucleotide sequence: TGTGCCAGCAGCGCGGACAGGGTATTGTTCTTC. The chain recombines TRBV7-3 with TRBJ2-1, with TRBD1 identical over 8 bases. With 5 bases clipped from V and 15 bases from J, the junction kept 6 bases outside the gene matches. The CDR3 contains 11 residues. CDR1 and CDR2 from the germline V gene are SGHTA and FQGTGA.

This chain connects TRBV4-3 to TRBJ1-2; 8 bases line up with TRBD1. Trimming cost V 6 bases and J 7 bases; bases outside gene matches: 13. From germline, CDR1 is LGHNA and CDR2 YSLEER. This CDR3 comprises 15 residues. The CDR3 loop is CASRPFLDREGGYTF. CDR3 bases: TGCGCCAGCAGGCCGTTCTTGGACAGGGAAGGTGGCTACACCTTC.

The count of this clone is one. CDR3 sequence: CASSPGRGAISKNIQYF. The CDR3 nucleotides are TGTGCCAGCAGTCCGGGACGCGGGGCCATTTCCAAAAACATTCAGTACTTC. V usage is TRBV7-2 and J usage is TRBJ2-4; tentative D call: TRBD2 (6 bases). The V gene lost 6 bases and the J gene lost 2 bases, with 20 bases spanning the gap. The germline gives CDR1 SGHTA, CDR2 FQGNSA. The CDR3 runs 17 residues.

In this sample, this clone turned up once. The gene calls are TRBV9 and TRBJ2-6, with TRBD1 matching 8 bases. The trim removed 0 bases at V and 3 bases at J, leaving 2 bases unmatched. CDR1 and CDR2 (germline): SGDLS, YYNGEE. The CDR3 totals 16 residues. CDR3 in amino acids: CASSVGRGRGANVLTF. The CDR3 bases are TGTGCCAGCAGCGTAGGCAGGGGGCGTGGGGCCAACGTCCTGACTTTC.